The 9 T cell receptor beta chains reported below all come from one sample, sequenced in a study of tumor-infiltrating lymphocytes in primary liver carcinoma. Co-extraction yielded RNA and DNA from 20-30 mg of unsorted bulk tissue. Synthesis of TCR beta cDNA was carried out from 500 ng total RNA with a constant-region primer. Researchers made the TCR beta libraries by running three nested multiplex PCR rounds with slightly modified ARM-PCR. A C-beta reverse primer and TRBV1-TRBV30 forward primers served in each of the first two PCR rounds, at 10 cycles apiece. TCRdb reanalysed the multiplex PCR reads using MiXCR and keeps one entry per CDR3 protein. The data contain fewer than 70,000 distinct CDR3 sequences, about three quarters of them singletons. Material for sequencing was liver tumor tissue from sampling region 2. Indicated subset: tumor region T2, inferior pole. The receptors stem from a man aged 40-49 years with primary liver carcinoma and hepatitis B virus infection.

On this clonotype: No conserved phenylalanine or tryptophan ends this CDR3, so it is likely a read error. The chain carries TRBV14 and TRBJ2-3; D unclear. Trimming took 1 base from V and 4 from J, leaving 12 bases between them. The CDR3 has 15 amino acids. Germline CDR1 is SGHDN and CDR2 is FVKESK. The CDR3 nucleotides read TGTGCCAGCAGCCAAGCTTACAGCGTCGCAGATACGCAGTATCTT. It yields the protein CASSQAYSVADTQYL.

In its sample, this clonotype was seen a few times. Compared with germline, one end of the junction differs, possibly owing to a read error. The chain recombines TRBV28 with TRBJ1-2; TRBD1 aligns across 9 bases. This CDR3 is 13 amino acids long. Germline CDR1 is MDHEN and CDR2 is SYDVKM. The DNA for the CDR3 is TGTGCCAGCAGTCGACAGGGGGTAGAGGGCTTCACCTTC. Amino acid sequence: CASSRQGVEGFTF.

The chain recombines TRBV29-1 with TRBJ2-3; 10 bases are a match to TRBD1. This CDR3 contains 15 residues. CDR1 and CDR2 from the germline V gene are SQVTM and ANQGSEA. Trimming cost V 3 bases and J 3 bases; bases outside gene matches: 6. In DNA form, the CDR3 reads TGCAGCGTTGACTTGCGGGACAGGGGAACAGATACGCAGTATTTT. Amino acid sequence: CSVDLRDRGTDTQYF.

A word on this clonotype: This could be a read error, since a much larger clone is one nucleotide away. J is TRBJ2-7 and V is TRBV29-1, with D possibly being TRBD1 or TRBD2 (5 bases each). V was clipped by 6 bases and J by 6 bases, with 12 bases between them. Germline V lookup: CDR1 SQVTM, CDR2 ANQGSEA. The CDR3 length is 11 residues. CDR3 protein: CSVLFGAEQYF. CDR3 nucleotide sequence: TGCAGCGTCCTCTTCGGGGCCGAGCAGTACTTC.

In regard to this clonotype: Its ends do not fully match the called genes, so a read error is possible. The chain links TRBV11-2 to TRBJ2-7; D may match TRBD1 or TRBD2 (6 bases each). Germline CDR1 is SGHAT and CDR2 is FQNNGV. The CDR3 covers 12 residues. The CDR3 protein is CDSSPGGYEHYF. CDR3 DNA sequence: TGTGACAGCAGTCCCGGGGGCTACGAGCATTACTTC.

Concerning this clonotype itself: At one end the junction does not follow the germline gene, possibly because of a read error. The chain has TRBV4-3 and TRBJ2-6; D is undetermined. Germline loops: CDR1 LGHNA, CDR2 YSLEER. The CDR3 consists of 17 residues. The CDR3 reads CASGQDGFRSGPNVLTF. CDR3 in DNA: TGCGCCAGCGGCCAAGATGGGTTCCGCTCTGGGCCCAACGTCCTGACTTTC.

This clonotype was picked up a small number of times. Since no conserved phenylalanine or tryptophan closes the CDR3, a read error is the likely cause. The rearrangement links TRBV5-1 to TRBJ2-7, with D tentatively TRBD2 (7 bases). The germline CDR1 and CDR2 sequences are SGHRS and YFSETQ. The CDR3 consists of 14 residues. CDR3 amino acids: CASSLGGGSHEQYL. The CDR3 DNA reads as TGCGCAAGCAGCTTGGGGGGCGGGAGCCACGAGCAGTACTTA.

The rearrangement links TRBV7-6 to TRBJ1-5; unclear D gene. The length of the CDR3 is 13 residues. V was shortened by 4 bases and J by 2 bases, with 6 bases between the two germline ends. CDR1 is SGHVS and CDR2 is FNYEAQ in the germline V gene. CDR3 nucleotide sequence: TGTGCCAGCAGCTCACGGGGCAATCAGCCCCAGCATTTT. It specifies CASSSRGNQPQHF.

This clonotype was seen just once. The CDR3 here is CASSLVPRVTGELFF. The CDR3 DNA sequence: TGTGCCAGCAGCTTGGTACCCAGAGTCACTGGGGAGCTGTTTTTT. This chain joins TRBV5-6 and TRBJ2-2; D uncertain. The CDR3 spans 15 residues. V was trimmed by 0 bases and J by 8 bases, leaving 14 bases between them. In germline, CDR1 is SGHDT, CDR2 YYEEEE. The entire variable domain, with the rest obtained from reference TRBV5-6 and TRBJ2-2, is as follows: DAGVTQSPTHLIKTRGQQVTLRCSPKSGHDTVSWYQQALGQGPQFIFQYYEEEERQRGNFPDRFSGHQFPNYSSELNVNALLLGDSALYLCASSLVPRVTGELFFGEGSRLTVL.